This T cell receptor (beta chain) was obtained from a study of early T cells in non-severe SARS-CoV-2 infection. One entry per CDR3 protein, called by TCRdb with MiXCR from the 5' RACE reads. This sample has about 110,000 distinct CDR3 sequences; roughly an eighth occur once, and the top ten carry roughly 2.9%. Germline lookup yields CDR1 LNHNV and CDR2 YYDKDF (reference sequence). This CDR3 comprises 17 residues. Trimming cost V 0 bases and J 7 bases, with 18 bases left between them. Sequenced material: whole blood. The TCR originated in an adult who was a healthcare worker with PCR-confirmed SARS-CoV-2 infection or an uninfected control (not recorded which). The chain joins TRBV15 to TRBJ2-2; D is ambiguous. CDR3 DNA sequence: TGTGCCACCAGCAGAGATCGAGTGGCAGGCGTGGGCGGGGAGCTGTTTTTT. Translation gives CATSRDRVAGVGGELFF.